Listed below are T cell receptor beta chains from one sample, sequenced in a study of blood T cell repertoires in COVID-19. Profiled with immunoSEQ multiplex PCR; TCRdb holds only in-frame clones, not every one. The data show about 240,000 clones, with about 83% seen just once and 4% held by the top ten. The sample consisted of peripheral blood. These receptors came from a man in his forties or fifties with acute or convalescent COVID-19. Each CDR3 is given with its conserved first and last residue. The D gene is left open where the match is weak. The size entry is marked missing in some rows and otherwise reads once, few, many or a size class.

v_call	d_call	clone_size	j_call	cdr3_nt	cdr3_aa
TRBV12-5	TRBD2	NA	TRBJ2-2	TGTGCTAGTGGTCCCCGTTTAGCGGGCTCGGAGCTGTTTTTT	CASGPRLAGSELFF
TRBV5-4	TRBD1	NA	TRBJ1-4	TGTGCCAGCAGCTTTACAGGGGGCGTCCATGAAAAACTGTTTTTT	CASSFTGGVHEKLFF
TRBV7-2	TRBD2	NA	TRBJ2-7	TGTGCCAGCAGCCCTAGTGGACTAGCGGGGGGGCGTGAGCAGTACTTC	CASSPSGLAGGREQYF
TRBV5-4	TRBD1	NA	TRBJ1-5	TGTGCCAGCAGCGCTGGGGTAGGGGGCCGGCAGCCCCAGCATTTT	CASSAGVGGRQPQHF
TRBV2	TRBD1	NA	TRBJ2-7	TGTGCCAGCAGTGCGGCTGGGACAGGGAGCACCTACGAGCAGTACTTC	CASSAAGTGSTYEQYF
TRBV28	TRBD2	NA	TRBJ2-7	TGTGCCAGCAGAAAAGGCCTAGCGGGAGTTAGGTACGAGCAGTACTTC	CASRKGLAGVRYEQYF
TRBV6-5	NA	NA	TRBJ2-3	TGTGCCAGCAGTTCCCTAGCAGATACGCAGTATTTT	CASSSLADTQYF
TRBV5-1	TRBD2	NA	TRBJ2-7	TGCGCCAGCAGCTGGGGACTAGCGGGGGGCGGCCTTGGGGCCTCCTACGAGCAGTACTTC	CASSWGLAGGGLGASYEQYF
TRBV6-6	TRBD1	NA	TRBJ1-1	TGTGCCAGCAGTTATGGACAGGGCGGGAACACTGAAGCTTTCTTT	CASSYGQGGNTEAFF
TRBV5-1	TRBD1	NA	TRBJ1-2	TGCGCCAGCAGCTTGGAATATCCAGGGGGGAACTATGGCTACACCTTC	CASSLEYPGGNYGYTF
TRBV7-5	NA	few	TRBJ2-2	TGTGCCAGAAGCCGGGCCGGGACTAGCGAGGGGGCCGGGGAGCTGTTTTTT	CARSRAGTSEGAGELFF
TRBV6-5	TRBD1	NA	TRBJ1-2	TGTGCCAGCAGCTTGACAGGGAGTGATAGCTACACCTTC	CASSLTGSDSYTF
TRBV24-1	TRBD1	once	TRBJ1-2	TGTGCCACCAGTGATATTACAGGGGAAGGCTACACCTTC	CATSDITGEGYTF
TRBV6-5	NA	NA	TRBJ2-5	TGTGCCAGCAGACCCGGACAGACGGAGACCCAGTACTTC	CASRPGQTETQYF
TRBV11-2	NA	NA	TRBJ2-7	TGTGCCAGCAGCTTCAACGGAGGCTACGAGCAGTACTTC	CASSFNGGYEQYF
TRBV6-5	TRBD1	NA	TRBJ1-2	TGTGCCAGCAGCCCCAACAGGGGTGACTATGGCTACACCTTC	CASSPNRGDYGYTF
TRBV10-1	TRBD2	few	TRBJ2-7	TGCGCCAGCAGTGAGTCGGCCCGGAATAGCGGGGGTGCATACTATCTCTACGAGCAGTACTTC	CASSESARNSGGAYYLYEQYF
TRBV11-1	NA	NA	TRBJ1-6	TGTGCCAGCAGCTTACTATCAGGGCAATCACCCCTCCACTTT	CASSLLSGQSPLHF
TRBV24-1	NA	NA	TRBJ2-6	TGTGCCACCAGTGGGGCCGAATCTGGGGCCAACGTCCTGACTTTC	CATSGAESGANVLTF
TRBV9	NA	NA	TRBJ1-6	TGTGCCAGCAGCGTAGTAAGTGGGGCGAATTCACCCCTCCACTTT	CASSVVSGANSPLHF
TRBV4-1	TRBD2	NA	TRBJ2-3	TGCGCCAGCAGCGCCCGACTAGCGGGGGACCCAGATACGCAGTATTTT	CASSARLAGDPDTQYF
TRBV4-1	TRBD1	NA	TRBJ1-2	TGCGCCAGCAGCCAAGAAGAACAGGGGATGGGAGGCTACACCTTC	CASSQEEQGMGGYTF
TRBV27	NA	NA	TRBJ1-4	TGTGCCAGCAGTCGCCGAGCCACAGGGTCAACTAATGAAAAACTGTTTTTT	CASSRRATGSTNEKLFF
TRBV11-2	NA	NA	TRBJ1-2	TGTGCCAGCAGCGCTCCCGGGACAACAAACTATGGCTACACCTTC	CASSAPGTTNYGYTF
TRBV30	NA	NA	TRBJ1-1	TGTGCCTGGGTCAGGGCATCCAACACTGAAGCTTTCTTT	CAWVRASNTEAFF
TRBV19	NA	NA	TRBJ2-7	TGTGCCAGTAGTATGTCGGGACACCAGACCTACGAGCAGTACTTC	CASSMSGHQTYEQYF
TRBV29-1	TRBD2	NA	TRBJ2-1	TGCAGCCCGAGACTAGCGGCCCACAATGAGCAGTTCTTC	CSPRLAAHNEQFF
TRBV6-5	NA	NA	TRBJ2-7	TGTGCCAGCAGTTACACCGGACAAGCCTACGAGCAGTACTTC	CASSYTGQAYEQYF
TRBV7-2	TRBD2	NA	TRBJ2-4	TGTGCCAGCAGCTTAGCGGGGACTAGCGGAAAGAACATTCAGTACTTC	CASSLAGTSGKNIQYF
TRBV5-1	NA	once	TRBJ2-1	TGCGCCAGCAACGAGGGCGCGAGCTCCTACAATGAGCAGTTCTTC	CASNEGASSYNEQFF
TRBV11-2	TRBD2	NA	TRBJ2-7	TGTGCCAGCAGCTTAGATAGGTCTAGCGGGAGGGCCACCTACGAGCAGTACTTC	CASSLDRSSGRATYEQYF
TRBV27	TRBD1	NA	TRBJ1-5	TGTGCCAGCAGCCGACAGGGGGAGAGCAATCAGCCCCAGCATTTT	CASSRQGESNQPQHF
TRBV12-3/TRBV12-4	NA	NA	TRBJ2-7	TGTGCCAGCAGTCGGGACACCTCCTACGAGCAGTACTTC	CASSRDTSYEQYF
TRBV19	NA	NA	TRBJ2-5	TGTGCCAGTAGTATGGGCAATTTGGAGACCCAGTACTTC	CASSMGNLETQYF
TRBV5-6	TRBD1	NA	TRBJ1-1	TGTGCCAGCAGCCACGGTCCGGGACAGGCGGCCGGAACTGAAGCTTTCTTT	CASSHGPGQAAGTEAFF
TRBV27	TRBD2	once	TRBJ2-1	TGTGCCAGCACGTTGCTAGCGGGAGGAAGGAATGAGCAGTTCTTC	CASTLLAGGRNEQFF
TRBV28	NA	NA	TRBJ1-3	TGTGCCAGTGATAGCTCTGGAAACACCATATATTTT	CASDSSGNTIYF
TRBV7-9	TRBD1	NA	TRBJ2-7	TGTGCCAGCAGCACCGAGACAGGGTACGAGCAGTACTTC	CASSTETGYEQYF
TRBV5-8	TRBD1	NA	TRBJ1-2	TGTGCCAGCAGCCACAGGGGTGACTATGGCTACACCTTC	CASSHRGDYGYTF
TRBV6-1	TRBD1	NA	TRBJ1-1	TGTGCCAGCAGTGAAAGACAGGGGGTTAACACTGAAGCTTTCTTT	CASSERQGVNTEAFF
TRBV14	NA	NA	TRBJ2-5	TGTGCCAGCAGCCAGGTCCCAGGGCCCGGAGAGACCCAGTACTTC	CASSQVPGPGETQYF
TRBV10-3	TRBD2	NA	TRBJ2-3	TGTGCCATCAGTCGCCAAGGGACTAGCGGGGGGGGCACAGATACGCAGTATTTT	CAISRQGTSGGGTDTQYF
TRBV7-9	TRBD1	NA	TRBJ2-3	TGTGCCAGCAGCTTAGAGGGGCAGGGGGCTAGAGATACGCAGTATTTT	CASSLEGQGARDTQYF
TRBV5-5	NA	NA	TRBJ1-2	TGTGCCAGCAGCACTACCGGGATAGGAGGATCCTATGGCTACACCTTC	CASSTTGIGGSYGYTF
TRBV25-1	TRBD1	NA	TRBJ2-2	TGTGCCAGCAGCAGAGACAGGGGGTACCTCGGGGAGCTGTTTTTT	CASSRDRGYLGELFF
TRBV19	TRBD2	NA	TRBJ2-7	TGTGCCAGTAGTATAAAGCGGGATTACTACGAGCAGTACTTC	CASSIKRDYYEQYF
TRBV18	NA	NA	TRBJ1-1	TGTGCCAGCTCACCAGGAGTGCTGAACACTGAAGCTTTCTTT	CASSPGVLNTEAFF
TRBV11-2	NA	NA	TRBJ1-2	TGTGCCAGCAGCCAGAGGGACTCCAGCTACACCTTC	CASSQRDSSYTF
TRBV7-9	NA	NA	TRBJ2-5	TGTGCCAGCAGCGCATCCGGGATTACAGAGACCCAGTACTTC	CASSASGITETQYF
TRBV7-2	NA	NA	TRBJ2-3	TGTGCCAGCAGCTCAAGACTCAACGCGGGCACAGATACGCAGTATTTT	CASSSRLNAGTDTQYF
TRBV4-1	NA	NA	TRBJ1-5	TGCGCCAGCAGCCAAGGGGCGGGGGAGAGTCAGCCCCAGCATTTT	CASSQGAGESQPQHF
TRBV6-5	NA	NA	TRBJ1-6	TGTGCCAGCAGTTTATTCTCCGTAGCACCCCTCCACTTT	CASSLFSVAPLHF
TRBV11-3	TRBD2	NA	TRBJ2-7	TGTGCCAGCAGCTGGACGACTAGCGGGAGTTTCTACGAGCAGTACTTC	CASSWTTSGSFYEQYF
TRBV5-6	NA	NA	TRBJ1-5	TGTGCCAGCAGCCGGGGACTGAGTAGCAATCAGCCCCAGCATTTT	CASSRGLSSNQPQHF
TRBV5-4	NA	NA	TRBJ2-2	TGTGCCAGCATGAGAGAGGCGAACACCGGGGAGCTGTTTTTT	CASMREANTGELFF
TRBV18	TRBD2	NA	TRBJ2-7	TGTGCCAGCTCGGGGACTAGCGGGAGGGTAGCCTACGAGCAGTACTTC	CASSGTSGRVAYEQYF